The 3 T cell receptor beta chains below come from one sample, sequenced in a study of shared clonotypes between healthy human individuals (dated by TCRdb to 2020 to 2021). Libraries were constructed by the immunoSEQ multiplex PCR assay. Here the immuneACCESS table is served through TCRdb, limited to in-frame sequences with V and J called. Missing clones are a known gap in these copies; in checked studies unresolved V genes cover under half, and the rest lacks a known reason. This sample comprises around 1.6 million clones, 95% to 99% of them detected only once. Roughly 0.45% of the sample is in the top ten clones. Sequenced input: naive CD4+ T cells sorted from blood. The intended sense of this specimen's cell subset or site label: CD45RA+ positively selected. Receptor source: a man aged 25 to 40 in good health.

This chain uses TRBV21-1 with TRBJ1-5. TRBV21-1 is recorded as a pseudogene. CDR3 size: 20 residues. CDR3 loop: CASSKGDRVPFFYSNQPQHF. Written as DNA, the CDR3 is TGTGCCAGCAGCAAAGGTGACCGTGTCCCCTTCTTCTATAGCAATCAGCCCCAGCATTTT.

Comments on this clone: Additional DNA sequences in this sample encode the identical CDR3. CDR3 sequence (DNA): TGTGCCAGCAGCGAACAGGGTCGTGGCTACGAGCAGTACTTC. Protein: CASSEQGRGYEQYF. The chain has TRBV2 and TRBJ2-7, with D perhaps TRBD1 (6 bases). Trimming shortened V by 6 bases and J by 3 bases, and 15 bases separated the two germline ends. CDR1 and CDR2 (germline): SNHLY, FYNNEI. The CDR3 consists of 14 residues. Full variable domain (missing parts from reference TRBV2 and TRBJ2-7): EPEVTQTPSHQVTQMGQEVILRCVPISNHLYFYWYRQILGQKVEFLVSFYNNEISEKSEIFDDQFSVERPDGSNFTLKIRSTKLEDSAMYFCASSEQGRGYEQYFGPGTRLTVT.

The gene calls are TRBV6-1 and TRBJ2-7; D unclear. CDR1 is MNHNS and CDR2 is SASEGT in the germline V gene. The CDR3 extends over 12 amino acids. Deletions cut 6 bases from V and 3 bases from J, with 9 bases between. CDR3 coding DNA: TGTGCCAGCAGGGCGGTAGGCTACGAGCAGTACTTC. Protein sequence: CASRAVGYEQYF.